These 18 T cell receptor beta chains were all obtained from the same sample, sequenced in a study of CD8+ T cells in alopecia areata. The sequencing template was cDNA reverse transcribed from extracted RNA. TCRdb's table, derived via immunoSEQ multiplex PCR, lists solely in-frame clones and lacks some. The sample records about 180,000 clones, around 63% being singletons. The starting material was CD4+ T cells sorted from blood, obtained at week 0. These receptors all come from a human donor with alopecia areata.

The V call is TRBV29-1, the J call TRBJ2-6; 8 bases are a match to TRBD1. Germline trimming cut 7 bases from V and 2 bases from J; bases unmatched to any gene: 7. Per germline, CDR1 SQVTM and CDR2 ANQGSEA. The CDR3 is 15 amino acids. CDR3 sequence: CSEPTGAAGANVLTF. CDR3 coding DNA: TGCAGCGAGCCGACAGGGGCGGCTGGGGCCAACGTCCTGACTTTC.

In this sample, this clone turned up once. This chain links TRBV29-1 with TRBJ2-1, with 13 bases identical to TRBD2. Germline lookup yields CDR1 SQVTM and CDR2 ANQGSEA. V trimming: 6 bases; J trimming: 4 bases; junction bases outside the gene matches: 0. The CDR3 sequence is 13 residues long. CDR3 sequence: CSVTSGGYNEQFF. Here the CDR3 DNA reads TGCAGCGTGACTAGCGGGGGGTACAATGAGCAGTTCTTC.

The V gene is TRBV11-1, the J gene TRBJ2-1; D call uncertain. CDR3 length equals 16 residues. Trimming pared 2 bases from V and 2 bases from J, leaving 13 bases between. Germline values: CDR1 SGHAT, CDR2 FQDESV (reference sequence). The CDR3 sequence is CASSLSLGVPYNEQFF. For the CDR3, the DNA is TGTGCCAGCAGCTTATCTCTGGGTGTCCCCTACAATGAGCAGTTCTTC.

This clone has only one observation. The V and J genes are TRBV30 and TRBJ1-2, with 9 nucleotides matching TRBD1. This CDR3 is built from 15 residues. The ends lost 1 base at V and 4 bases at J; junction bases unmatched: 7. Germline CDR1 reads GTSNPN; CDR2 reads SVGIG (reference sequence). The CDR3 protein is CAWSDRTGEGYGYTF. The DNA of the CDR3 is TGTGCCTGGAGTGACCGGACAGGGGAAGGCTATGGCTACACCTTC. Full variable domain (outside the CDR3, taken from reference TRBV30 and TRBJ1-2): SQTIHQWPATLVQPVGSPLSLECTVEGTSNPNLYWYRQAAGRGLQLLFYSVGIGQISSEVPQNLSASRPQDRQFILSSKKLLLSDSGFYLCAWSDRTGEGYGYTFGSGTRLTVV.

The chain couples TRBV25-1 to TRBJ2-7; no reliable D call. V lost 0 bases, J lost 7 bases, and 10 bases lay in between. The CDR3 loop spans 13 amino acids. CDR1 is MGHDK and CDR2 is SYGVNS in the germline V gene. The CDR3 sequence: CASSEYFDTEQYF. CDR3 DNA: TGTGCCAGCAGTGAATACTTTGACACGGAGCAGTACTTC.

The rearrangement uses TRBV30 and TRBJ1-2, with D unclear. This CDR3 is built from 10 residues. The germline gives CDR1 GTSNPN, CDR2 SVGIG (reference sequence). V gave up 7 bases and J gave up 4 bases, with 7 bases separating them. The CDR3 protein is CAFDPYGYTF. CDR3 in DNA: TGTGCCTTCGACCCCTATGGCTACACCTTC.

This clone was seen a handful of times. The genes are TRBV7-2 and TRBJ2-7; D possibly corresponds to TRBD2 (5 bases). Germline CDR1 SGHTA, CDR2 FQGNSA. V was trimmed by 5 bases and J by 0 bases, leaving 14 bases between them. This CDR3 comprises 15 residues. The DNA of the CDR3 is TGTGCCAGCAGCCTACGGCCGGGGTACTCCTACGAGCAGTACTTC. It translates to CASSLRPGYSYEQYF. The full variable domain, rest sourced from reference TRBV7-2 and TRBJ2-7, is GAGVSQSPSNKVTEKGKDVELRCDPISGHTALYWYRQSLGQGLEFLIYFQGNSAPDKSGLPSDRFSAERTGGSVSTLTIQRTQQEDSAVYLCASSLRPGYSYEQYFGPGTRLTVT.

This clone occurred a few times. The chain carries TRBV7-2 and TRBJ2-6; 11 positions agree with TRBD2. In germline, CDR1 is SGHTA, CDR2 FQGNSA. The V gene end was trimmed by 5 bases and the J gene end by 0 bases; junction bases not matched to a gene: 6. This CDR3 is 18 amino acids long. CDR3 nucleotide sequence: TGTGCCAGCAGCCCGATAGCGGGGGGGCTCTCTGGGGCCAACGTCCTGACTTTC. It yields the protein CASSPIAGGLSGANVLTF.

This chain joins TRBV5-6 and TRBJ2-2, with unresolved D. Trimming removed 4 bases at V and 8 bases at J, with 9 bases between. This CDR3 is 12 amino acids long. Germline loops: CDR1 SGHDT, CDR2 YYEEEE. The CDR3 sequence: CASSATSGELFF. In DNA form, the CDR3 reads TGTGCCAGCAGCGCGACCTCGGGGGAGCTGTTTTTT.

This clone was observed a few times. This sequence joins TRBV30 and TRBJ1-2, with D unresolved. The germline V gene encodes CDR1 GTSNPN and CDR2 SVGIG (reference sequence). V was clipped by 0 bases and J by 4 bases, with 6 bases between them. CDR3 length: 12 residues. The CDR3 reads CAWSVAGYGYTF. CDR3 DNA: TGTGCCTGGAGTGTAGCCGGCTATGGCTACACCTTC.

In its sample, this clone was seen a few times. As DNA, the CDR3 is TGCGCCAGCAGCTTGGACAGGGGGCGGAATTCACCCCTCCACTTT. This gives the protein CASSLDRGRNSPLHF. This chain uses TRBV5-1 with TRBJ1-6; 9 bases agree with TRBD1. The CDR3 consists of 15 residues. V shed 0 bases and J 7 bases; nucleotides not matched to a gene: 2. CDR1 and CDR2 (germline): SGHRS, YFSETQ.

The chain uses TRBV15 and TRBJ1-2; perhaps TRBD1 as D (5 bases). V gave up 0 bases and J gave up 7 bases, with 15 bases separating them. CDR1 is LNHNV and CDR2 is YYDKDF in the germline V gene (reference sequence). The CDR3 length is 15 residues. The CDR3 DNA reads as TGTGCCACCAGCAGAGATCAGGGACTCAGGTCTGGCTACACCTTC. This codes for CATSRDQGLRSGYTF.

This clone was detected a few times. The rearrangement uses TRBV4-3 and TRBJ1-2; tentative D call: TRBD1 (6 bases). The V end lost 0 bases, the J end lost 8 bases, and 13 bases lay between the germline ends. Germline CDR1 is LGHNA and CDR2 is YSLEER. This CDR3 has 14 residues. CDR3 sequence reads: CASSQDFSGEGYTF. Written as DNA, the CDR3 is TGCGCCAGCAGCCAAGATTTTTCAGGGGAGGGCTACACCTTC.

The chain joins TRBV6-5 to TRBJ1-6; D unclear. Trimming removed 6 bases from V and 7 bases from J, with 13 bases in between. This CDR3 is 14 amino acids long. Germline V gives CDR1 MNHEY, CDR2 SVGAGI. The CDR3 here is CASRREIANSPLHF. CDR3 sequence (DNA): TGTGCCAGCAGGAGGGAAATAGCCAATTCACCCCTCCACTTT.

The chain employs TRBV28 and TRBJ2-7; D is perhaps TRBD1 (5 bases). The germline V and J ends were trimmed by 8 bases and 1 base, with 15 bases remaining between them. Per the germline V gene, CDR1 is MDHEN and CDR2 is SYDVKM. The CDR3 contains 14 residues. CDR3 in DNA: TGTGCCAGCGTTGCGGCAGGGTCGTCCTACGAGCAGTACTTC. It is translated as CASVAAGSSYEQYF.

V gene TRBV5-1 combines with J gene TRBJ1-2; 7 bases align to TRBD1. J gave up 8 bases and V 2 bases, and 6 bases lay outside the gene matches. The CDR3 has 13 residues. CDR1 SGHRS and CDR2 YFSETQ come from the germline V gene. CDR3 coding DNA: TGCGCCAGCAGCTTCGGACAGGTGGAAGGCTACACCTTC. This encodes CASSFGQVEGYTF.

V is TRBV14 and J is TRBJ2-3; D is perhaps TRBD2 (7 bases). V lost 6 bases, J lost 6 bases, and 19 bases lay in between. Germline CDR1 and CDR2: SGHDN and FVKESK. This CDR3 comprises 15 residues. CDR3 bases: TGTGCCAGCAGTACAGGGCTAGCGGCCTTGGATACGCAGTATTTT. It yields the protein CASSTGLAALDTQYF.

The chain uses TRBV30 and TRBJ1-5, with a weak D call TRBD1 (5 bases). Trimming removed 5 bases at V and 3 bases at J, with 11 bases between. The CDR3 covers 13 residues. The germline V gene encodes CDR1 GTSNPN and CDR2 SVGIG (reference sequence). The CDR3 region is CAWDGGANQPQHF. The CDR3 nucleotides are TGTGCCTGGGATGGAGGGGCCAATCAGCCCCAGCATTTT.